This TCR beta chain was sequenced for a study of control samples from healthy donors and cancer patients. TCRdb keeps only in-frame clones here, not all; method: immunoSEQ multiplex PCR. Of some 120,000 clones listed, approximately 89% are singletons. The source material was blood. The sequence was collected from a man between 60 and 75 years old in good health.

The CDR3 reads CASSFSGLGIQYF. CDR3 bases: TGTGCCAGCAGTTTTTCAGGGCTCGGCATTCAGTACTTC. The chain couples TRBV27 to TRBJ2-4, with D possibly matching TRBD1 (5 bases). Germline values: CDR1 MNHEY, CDR2 SMNVEV (reference sequence). This CDR3 has 13 amino acids. V lost 3 bases and J lost 9, with 12 bases in between.